Shown below are 21 T cell receptor beta chains from a single sample sequenced in a study of vaccination effects on CD4 cells after COVID-19. Profiling relied on immunoSEQ multiplex PCR, and the TCRdb table lists in-frame clones only, not all of them. The profile shows some 69,000 clones, 74% of them singletons. These receptors' targets are unknown. Antigen-specific CD4+ T cells were expanded (with viral peptide pools) by the ViraFEST assay ahead of sequencing. Culture lasted under 13 days before CD4+ T cell isolation. Participants completed two doses of the BNT162b2 or mRNA-1273 vaccine. The specimen comprised CD4+ T cells from PBMCs cultured with HCoV-229E spike peptides, sampled after COVID-19 vaccination. These receptors were taken from a human donor who received a COVID-19 vaccine.

V and J are TRBV6-5 and TRBJ1-1; D is possibly TRBD1 (6 bases). This CDR3 contains 15 residues. Germline lookup yields CDR1 MNHEY and CDR2 SVGAGI. Trimming cost V 0 bases and J 3 bases, with 11 bases left between them. In nucleotides, the CDR3 is TGTGCCAGCAGTTACTCGGGGGGGCAGGACACTGAAGCTTTCTTT. Protein product: CASSYSGGQDTEAFF.

The chain couples TRBV6-2 or TRBV6-3 to TRBJ1-5; D unclear. This CDR3 has 16 amino acids. Trimming stripped 2 bases from V and 2 bases from J, with 13 bases between. Germline CDR1 and CDR2: MNHEY and SVGEGT. The CDR3, as DNA: TGTGCCAGCAGTTACGTGGCGGCGTGGGGCAATCAGCCCCAGCATTTT. Protein sequence: CASSYVAAWGNQPQHF.

The chain recombines TRBV23-1 with TRBJ2-5, with 11 positions matching TRBD2. TRBV23-1 is marked as an open reading frame, function uncertain. The length of the CDR3 is 17 residues. Trimming cost V 4 bases and J 2 bases; bases outside gene matches: 9. CDR3 bases: TGCGCCAGCAGTCGACTACCACTAGCGGGGGAACAAGAGACCCAGTACTTC. As protein: CASSRLPLAGEQETQYF.

The rearrangement uses TRBV19 and TRBJ1-6, with TRBD1 identical over 10 bases. The CDR3 sequence is 16 residues long. J was trimmed by 9 bases and V by 0 bases; bases with no gene match: 5. Looked up from germline, CDR1 is LNHDA and CDR2 is SQIVND (reference sequence). CDR3 coding DNA: TGTGCCAGTAGTATAGACTCGGGACAGGGGATTTCACCCCTCCACTTT. Translation gives CASSIDSGQGISPLHF.

The chain couples TRBV11-3 to TRBJ1-4, with 7 bases matching TRBD1. Per germline, CDR1 SGHNT and CDR2 YENEEA. CDR3 length: 13 amino acids. The ends lost 11 bases at V and 8 bases at J; junction bases unmatched: 11. CDR3 amino acids: CAQQGPREEKLFF. CDR3 coding DNA: TGTGCCCAACAGGGGCCTCGAGAAGAAAAACTGTTTTTT.

This clone has a handful of counts. J is TRBJ2-3 and V is TRBV6-5, with 9 bases matching TRBD1. CDR3 length: 14 residues. V was clipped by 6 bases and J by 4 bases; unmatched bases: 5. Per germline, CDR1 MNHEY and CDR2 SVGAGI. The CDR3 is CASRGTGKSDTQYF. CDR3 bases: TGTGCCAGCAGGGGGACAGGGAAGTCAGATACGCAGTATTTT.

The V call is TRBV5-4, the J call TRBJ2-3; D unresolved. The V end lost 7 bases, the J end lost 6 bases, and 9 bases lay between the germline ends. This CDR3 has 11 residues. Germline-derived CDR1 and CDR2 are SGHNT and YYREEE (reference sequence). DNA for the CDR3: TGTGCCAGCCAGGTGGGGGATACGCAGTATTTT. It translates to CASQVGDTQYF.

In its sample, this clone was seen a few times. V is TRBV3-1 (or the pseudogene TRBV3-2) and J is TRBJ2-3; 8 nucleotides align to TRBD2. The germline V gene encodes CDR1 LGHDT and CDR2 YNNKEL (reference sequence). Germline trimming cut 1 base from V and 15 bases from J; bases unmatched to any gene: 9. This CDR3 is 13 amino acids long. The CDR3 sequence is CASSQGSAGASYF. DNA of the CDR3: TGTGCCAGCAGCCAAGGTTCAGCGGGGGCTAGTTATTTT.

The V gene is TRBV2, the J gene TRBJ1-5, with TRBD1 as a possible D gene (5 bases). Trimming took off 6 bases at V and 6 bases at J, with 12 bases between the two ends. The CDR3 loop spans 13 amino acids. Germline V lookup: CDR1 SNHLY, CDR2 FYNNEI. CDR3: CASSRQSGQPQHF. CDR3 bases: TGTGCCAGCAGCCGACAGTCCGGTCAGCCCCAGCATTTT.

The chain uses TRBV6-6 and TRBJ1-2; 8 bases align to TRBD1. From germline, CDR1 is MNHNY and CDR2 SVGAGI (reference sequence). The V segment lost 6 bases and the J segment 4 bases; nucleotides outside the gene matches: 4. CDR3 size: 13 residues. CDR3 protein: CASRFGTGYGYTF. CDR3 bases: TGTGCCAGCAGATTCGGGACAGGCTATGGCTACACCTTC.

This clone showed up just a few times. The chain employs TRBV20-1 and TRBJ2-1; 8 nucleotides match TRBD2. Germline CDR1 and CDR2: DFQATT and SNEGSKA (reference sequence). The CDR3 is 14 residues long. The V gene end was trimmed by 3 bases and the J gene end by 8 bases; junction bases not matched to a gene: 9. The DNA of the CDR3 is TGCAGTGCTAGTCCGGGGGGGGGCCCCTATGAGCAGTTCTTC. This codes for CSASPGGGPYEQFF.

This clone was observed a handful of times. The chain employs TRBV5-1 and TRBJ1-4, with unresolved D. From germline, CDR1 is SGHRS and CDR2 YFSETQ. CDR3 length equals 16 residues. Trimming removed 4 bases from V and 3 bases from J, with 16 bases in between. The CDR3 nucleotides are TGCGCCAGCAGCCCGAGCCCCATTTATTCTAATGAAAAACTGTTTTTT. As protein: CASSPSPIYSNEKLFF.

The chain links TRBV3-1 (or the pseudogene TRBV3-2) to TRBJ2-2; no clear D gene. Germline assignment: CDR1 LGHDT and CDR2 YNNKEL (reference sequence). Trimming shortened V by 2 bases and J by 7 bases, and 2 bases separated the two germline ends. The CDR3 length is 11 residues. CDR3 sequence: CASSQIGELFF. Written as DNA, the CDR3 is TGTGCCAGCAGCCAAATCGGGGAGCTGTTTTTT.

This clone was found many times. This chain connects TRBV11-1 to TRBJ2-5; D remains ambiguous. V gave up 1 base and J gave up 7 bases, with 10 bases separating them. The CDR3 is 13 residues long. Germline lookup yields CDR1 SGHAT and CDR2 FQDESV (reference sequence). CDR3 bases: TGTGCCAGCAGCTTAGGGTTCTTAAGGACCCAGTACTTC. Translated: CASSLGFLRTQYF.

The chain employs TRBV5-5 and TRBJ1-1; TRBD1 is a possible D gene (6 bases). The CDR3 loop spans 14 amino acids. The V end was cut by 0 bases, the J end by 4 bases, with 10 bases between. Germline values: CDR1 SGHKS, CDR2 YYEKEE (reference sequence). The CDR3 protein is CASSLAGRGTEAFF. In DNA form, the CDR3 reads TGTGCCAGCAGCTTGGCCGGCAGGGGCACTGAAGCTTTCTTT.

The gene calls are TRBV6-1 and TRBJ1-2; D perhaps matches TRBD1 (6 bases). The ends were cut back, 2 bases at V and 8 bases at J, with 18 bases in the middle. There are 15 residues in the CDR3. From germline, CDR1 is MNHNS and CDR2 SASEGT. CDR3 bases: TGTGCCAGCAGTGAACCCCGGGGGCCTTTGGAGGGCTACACCTTC. Translated: CASSEPRGPLEGYTF.

This chain connects TRBV7-8 to TRBJ2-1; 7 bases align to TRBD2. CDR3 length equals 15 residues. V lost 10 bases to trimming and J lost 0 bases; unmatched junction nucleotides: 9. Per the germline V gene, CDR1 is SGHVS and CDR2 is FQNEAQ. For the CDR3, the DNA is TGTGCCACCCGGACTAGGTACCTCTCCTACAATGAGCAGTTCTTC. Residues: CATRTRYLSYNEQFF.

This clone was observed once. The chain is built from TRBV12-3 or TRBV12-4 and TRBJ1-2, with TRBD1 matching 7 bases. Trimming took 6 bases from V and 6 from J; bases not matched to a gene: 4. The CDR3 consists of 12 residues. The CDR3 DNA is TGTGCCAGCAGCCCCACAGGGGATGGCTACACCTTC. Protein product: CASSPTGDGYTF.

The V call is TRBV6-2 or TRBV6-3, the J call TRBJ1-6, with D uncertain. V lost 2 bases and J lost 7, with 9 bases in between. The CDR3 has 14 residues. Per the germline V gene, CDR1 is MNHEY and CDR2 is SVGEGT. DNA of the CDR3: TGTGCCAGCAGTTACGCAGGACGGAATTCACCCCTCCACTTT. Its protein product is CASSYAGRNSPLHF.

This chain connects TRBV6-1 to TRBJ2-2, with D maybe TRBD1 (6 bases). The CDR3 extends over 17 amino acids. V was cut by 2 bases and J by 6 bases, with 19 bases left in between. Germline assignment: CDR1 MNHNS and CDR2 SASEGT. Here the CDR3 reads CASSERQGQRRAGELFF. The CDR3 DNA sequence: TGTGCCAGCAGTGAACGCCAGGGACAAAGGCGGGCCGGGGAGCTGTTTTTT.

The chain recombines TRBV6-2 or TRBV6-3 with TRBJ2-5, with D possibly being TRBD2 (6 bases). From germline, CDR1 is MNHEY and CDR2 SVGEGT. The V end was cut by 0 bases, the J end by 5 bases, with 25 bases between. This CDR3 is 19 amino acids long. The CDR3 DNA is TGTGCCAGCAGTTACTCGACTCGGGAGCGTATCCCTTCCCGGGAGACCCAGTACTTC. It specifies CASSYSTRERIPSRETQYF.